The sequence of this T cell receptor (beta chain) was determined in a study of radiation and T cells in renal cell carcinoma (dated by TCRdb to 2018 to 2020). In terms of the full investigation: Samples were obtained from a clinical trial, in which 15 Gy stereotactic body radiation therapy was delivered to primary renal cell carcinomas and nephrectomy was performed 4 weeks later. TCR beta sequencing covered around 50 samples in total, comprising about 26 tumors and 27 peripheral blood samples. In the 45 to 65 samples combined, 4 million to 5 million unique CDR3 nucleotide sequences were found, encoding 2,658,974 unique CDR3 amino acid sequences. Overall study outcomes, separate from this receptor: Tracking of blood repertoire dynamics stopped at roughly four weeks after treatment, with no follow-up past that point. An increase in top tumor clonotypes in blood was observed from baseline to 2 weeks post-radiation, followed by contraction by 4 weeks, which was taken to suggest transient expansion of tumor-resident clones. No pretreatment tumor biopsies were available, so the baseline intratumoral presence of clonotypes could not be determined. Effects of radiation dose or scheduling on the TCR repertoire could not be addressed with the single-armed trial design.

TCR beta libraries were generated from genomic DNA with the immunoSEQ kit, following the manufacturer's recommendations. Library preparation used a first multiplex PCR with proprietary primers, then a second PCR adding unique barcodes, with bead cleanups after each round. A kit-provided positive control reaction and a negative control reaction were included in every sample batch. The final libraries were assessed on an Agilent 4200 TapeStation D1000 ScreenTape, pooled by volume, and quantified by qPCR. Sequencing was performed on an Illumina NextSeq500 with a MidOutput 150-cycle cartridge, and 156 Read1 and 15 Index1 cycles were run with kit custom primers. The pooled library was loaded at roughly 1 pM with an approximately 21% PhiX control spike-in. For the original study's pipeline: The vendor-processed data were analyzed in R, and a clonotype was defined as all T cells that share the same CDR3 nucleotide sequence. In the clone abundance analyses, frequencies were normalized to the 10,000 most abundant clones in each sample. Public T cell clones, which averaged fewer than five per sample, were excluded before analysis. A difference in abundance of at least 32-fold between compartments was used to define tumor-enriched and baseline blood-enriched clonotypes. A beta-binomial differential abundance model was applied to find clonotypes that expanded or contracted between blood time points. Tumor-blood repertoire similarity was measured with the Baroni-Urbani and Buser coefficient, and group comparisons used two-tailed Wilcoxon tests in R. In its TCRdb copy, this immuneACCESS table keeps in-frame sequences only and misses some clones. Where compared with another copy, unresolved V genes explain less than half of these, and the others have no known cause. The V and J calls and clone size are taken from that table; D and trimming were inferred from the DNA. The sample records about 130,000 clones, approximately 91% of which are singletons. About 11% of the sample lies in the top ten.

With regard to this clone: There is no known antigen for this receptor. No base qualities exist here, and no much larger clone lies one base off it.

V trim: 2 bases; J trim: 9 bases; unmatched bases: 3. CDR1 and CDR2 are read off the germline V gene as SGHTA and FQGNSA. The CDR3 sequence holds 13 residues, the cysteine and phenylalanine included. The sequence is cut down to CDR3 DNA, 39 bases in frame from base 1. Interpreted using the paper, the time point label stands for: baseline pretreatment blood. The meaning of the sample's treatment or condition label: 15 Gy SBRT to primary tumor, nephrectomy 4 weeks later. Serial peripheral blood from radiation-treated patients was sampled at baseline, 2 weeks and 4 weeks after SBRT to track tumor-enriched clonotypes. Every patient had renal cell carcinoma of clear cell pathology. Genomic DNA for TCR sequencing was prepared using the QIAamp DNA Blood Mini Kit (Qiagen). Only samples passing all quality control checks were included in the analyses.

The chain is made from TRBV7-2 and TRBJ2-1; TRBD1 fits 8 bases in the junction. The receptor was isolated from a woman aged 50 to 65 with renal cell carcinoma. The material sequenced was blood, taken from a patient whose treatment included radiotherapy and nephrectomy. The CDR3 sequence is CASSLMTGVEQFF. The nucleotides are TGTGCCAGCAGCTTAATGACAGGGGTTGAGCAGTTCTTC.